Included here is one TCR beta chain sequence, with context. Its antigen is unknown. The source of the sample is a study of T cell responses to AZD1222 COVID-19 vaccine. Study outcomes and limitations: Possibly, clonal diversity was underestimated; donors were largely white British and included more females. There were vaccine-associated CD4 TCRs across spike, dominant at 160-218 and 743-854.

Sequencing was performed with immunoSEQ multiplex PCR; in TCRdb, only in-frame clones are kept and a portion is missing. The data hold about 150,000 clones, with just over 90% observed a single time. The source was peripheral blood, collected on day 0 of AZD1222 vaccination. This sequence was found in an adult in good health.

The CDR3 spells CASGGRFMNTEAFF. CDR3 coding DNA: TGTGCCAGCGGAGGACGGTTCATGAACACTGAAGCTTTCTTT. The rearrangement uses TRBV28 and TRBJ1-1, with D unclear. This CDR3 is built from 14 residues. Between the trimmed V and J ends, which lost 8 bases and 0 bases, there was a span of 13 bases. The germline gives CDR1 MDHEN, CDR2 SYDVKM.